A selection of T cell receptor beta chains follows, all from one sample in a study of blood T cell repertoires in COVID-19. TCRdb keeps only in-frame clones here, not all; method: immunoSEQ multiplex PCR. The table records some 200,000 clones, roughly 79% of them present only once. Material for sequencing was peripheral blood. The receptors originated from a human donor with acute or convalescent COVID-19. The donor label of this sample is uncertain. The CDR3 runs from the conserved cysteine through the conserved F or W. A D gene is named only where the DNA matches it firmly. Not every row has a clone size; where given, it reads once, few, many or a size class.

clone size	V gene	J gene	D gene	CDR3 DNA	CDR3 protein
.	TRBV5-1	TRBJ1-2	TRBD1	TGCGCCAGCAGCTTGGCGGCAGGGGGGTCCTATGGCTACACCTTC	CASSLAAGGSYGYTF
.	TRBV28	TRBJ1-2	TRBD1	TGTGCCATCCCCGGACAGGGGGCAAATGGCTACACCTTC	CAIPGQGANGYTF
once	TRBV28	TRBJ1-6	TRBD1	TGTGCCAGCAAGAAAACCGGGACAGGGAGTTCACCCCTCCACTTT	CASKKTGTGSSPLHF
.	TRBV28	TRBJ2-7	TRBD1	TGTGCCAGCAGTTTTTCCGGGACAGGAGGGTACGAGCAGTACTTC	CASSFSGTGGYEQYF
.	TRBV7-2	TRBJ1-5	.	TGTGCCAGCAGCTTAGCAGCACAGAACTATCAGCCCCAGCATTTT	CASSLAAQNYQPQHF
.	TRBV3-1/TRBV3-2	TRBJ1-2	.	TGTGCCAGCAGCCCACGGACGGACTCCTATGGCTACACCTTC	CASSPRTDSYGYTF
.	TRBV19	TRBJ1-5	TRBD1	TGTGCCAGTAGTATCCGGGACAGAGGCCAGCCCCAGCATTTT	CASSIRDRGQPQHF
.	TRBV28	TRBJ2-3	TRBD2	TGTGCCAGCCCCCCGGGACTAGCGGGAGGGCCGCGCACAGATACGCAGTATTTT	CASPPGLAGGPRTDTQYF
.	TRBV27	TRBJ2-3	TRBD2	TGTGCCAGCAGTCCCCGGCTAGCGGGGGTAAGCACAGATACGCAGTATTTT	CASSPRLAGVSTDTQYF
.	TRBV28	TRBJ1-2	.	TGTGCCAGCGGAGGGGTTTTCTATGGCTACACCTTC	CASGGVFYGYTF
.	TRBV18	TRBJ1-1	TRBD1	TGTGCCAGCTCACAGGGACAGGGGATGAACACTGAAGCTTTCTTT	CASSQGQGMNTEAFF
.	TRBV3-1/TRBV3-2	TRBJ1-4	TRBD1	TGTGCCAGCAGACGCGACAGGGGGAGTGAAAAACTGTTTTTT	CASRRDRGSEKLFF
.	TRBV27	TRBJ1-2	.	TGTGCCAGCAGTAAATCGGGACTGGCCCTCGGGGGCTACACCTTC	CASSKSGLALGGYTF
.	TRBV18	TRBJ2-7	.	TGTGCCAGCTCACCAAGGAGCTACGAGCAGTACTTC	CASSPRSYEQYF
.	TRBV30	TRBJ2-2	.	TGTGCCTGGAGATGGGCTCGATTAGCGAGCACCGGGGAGCTGTTTTTT	CAWRWARLASTGELFF
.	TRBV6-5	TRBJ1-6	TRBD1	TGTGCCAGCGCGTGGGACAGGGGGCTTTCACCCCTCCACTTT	CASAWDRGLSPLHF
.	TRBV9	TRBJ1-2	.	TGTGCCAGCAGCGCCTCAGGGGCAAACTATGGCTACACCTTC	CASSASGANYGYTF
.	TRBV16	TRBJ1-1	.	TGTGCCAGCAGCCAAAGACGACAGGTGAACACTGAAGCTTTCTTT	CASSQRRQVNTEAFF
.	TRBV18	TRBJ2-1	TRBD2	TGTGCCAGCTCACCAAGGACTAGCGGGAGTCTGAACAATGAGCAGTTCTTC	CASSPRTSGSLNNEQFF
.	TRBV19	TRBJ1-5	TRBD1	TGTGCCAGTAGTCTCAGGGGGAGCAATCAGCCCCAGCATTTT	CASSLRGSNQPQHF
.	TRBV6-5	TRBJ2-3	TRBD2	TGTGCCAGCAGTCGAGCGGGGCCAGGGACAGATACGCAGTATTTT	CASSRAGPGTDTQYF
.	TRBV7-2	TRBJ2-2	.	TGTGCCAGCAGCCGGAGGGCGGGGACCGGGGAGCTGTTTTTT	CASSRRAGTGELFF
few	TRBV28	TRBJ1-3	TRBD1	TGTGCCAGCGAACTCTCGGGACAGGGGGTAGGGAACACCATATATTTT	CASELSGQGVGNTIYF
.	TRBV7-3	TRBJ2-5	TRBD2	TGTGCCAGCAGCTCTACTAGCGCCCACCAAGAGACCCAGTACTTC	CASSSTSAHQETQYF
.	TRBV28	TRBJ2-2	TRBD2	TGTGCCAGCAGTTTAAGTACCCTAGCGGGAGGGCCGAGGACCGGGGAGCTGTTTTTT	CASSLSTLAGGPRTGELFF
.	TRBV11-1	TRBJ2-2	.	TGTGCCAGCAGCACCCGGGACACCGGGGAGCTGTTTTTT	CASSTRDTGELFF
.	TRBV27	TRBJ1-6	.	TGTGCCAGCGCTGGGGGCAAATCCTATAATTCACCCCTCCACTTT	CASAGGKSYNSPLHF
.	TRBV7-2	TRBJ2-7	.	TGTGCCAGCAGCTCCGGTAGGGGGACCACCTACGAGCAGTACTTC	CASSSGRGTTYEQYF
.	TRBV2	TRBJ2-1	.	TGTGCCAGCGGTATTAGCGATGAGCAGTTCTTC	CASGISDEQFF
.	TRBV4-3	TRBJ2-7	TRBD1	TGCGCCAGCAGCCAAGAGGCAGGGGGCTCGTACGAGCAGTACTTC	CASSQEAGGSYEQYF